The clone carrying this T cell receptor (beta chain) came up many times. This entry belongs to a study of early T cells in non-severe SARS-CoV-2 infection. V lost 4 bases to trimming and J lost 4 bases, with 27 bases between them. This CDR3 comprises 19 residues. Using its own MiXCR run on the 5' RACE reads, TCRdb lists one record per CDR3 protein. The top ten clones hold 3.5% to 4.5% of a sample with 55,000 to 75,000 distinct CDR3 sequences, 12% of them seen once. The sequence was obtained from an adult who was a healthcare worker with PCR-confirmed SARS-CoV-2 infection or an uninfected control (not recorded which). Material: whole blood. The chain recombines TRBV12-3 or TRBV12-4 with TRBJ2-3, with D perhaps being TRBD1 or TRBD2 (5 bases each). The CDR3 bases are TGTGCCAGCAGTTCAACAGCCAGAAGGGACGTAGGTATAGCAGATACGCAGTATTTT. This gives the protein CASSSTARRDVGIADTQYF.